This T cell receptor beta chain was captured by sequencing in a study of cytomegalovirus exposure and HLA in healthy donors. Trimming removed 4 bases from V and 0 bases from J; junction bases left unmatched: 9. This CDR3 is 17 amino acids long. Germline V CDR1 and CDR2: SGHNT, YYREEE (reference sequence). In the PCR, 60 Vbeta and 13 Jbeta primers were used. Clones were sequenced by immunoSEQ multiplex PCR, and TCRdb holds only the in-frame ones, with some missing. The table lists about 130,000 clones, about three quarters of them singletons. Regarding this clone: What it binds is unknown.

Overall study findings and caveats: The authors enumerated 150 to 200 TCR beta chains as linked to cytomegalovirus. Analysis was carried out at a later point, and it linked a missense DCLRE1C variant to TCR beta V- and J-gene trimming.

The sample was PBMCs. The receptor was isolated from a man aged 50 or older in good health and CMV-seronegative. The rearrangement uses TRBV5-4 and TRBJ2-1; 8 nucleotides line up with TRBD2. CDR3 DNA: TGTGCCAGCAGCATTGAACTAGCGGCCAGCTCCTACAATGAGCAGTTCTTC. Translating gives CASSIELAASSYNEQFF.